Listed below are T cell receptor beta chains from one sample, sequenced in a study of molecular identifiers for immune sequencing clone quantification. TCRdb recomputed calls from the PCR reads with MiXCR, one row per CDR3 protein. The table includes about 640,000 distinct CDR3 sequences, around 20% detected once. Specimen: naive CD8+ T cells from blood, with Jurkat cell RNA spiked in. These receptor sequences come from a human donor in good health. Some libraries in this study had Jurkat cell RNA spiked in. Each CDR3 is given with its conserved first and last residue. A D gene is named only where the DNA matches it firmly. Clone size is given for some rows only: seen once, a few or many times, or a class if the clone is expanded.

clone size	D gene	V gene	CDR3 length	J gene	CDR3 protein	CDR3 DNA
many	TRBD1	TRBV4-1	16	TRBJ1-5	CASSQDPGQVNQPQHF	TGCGCCAGCAGCCAAGATCCCGGACAGGTCAATCAGCCCCAGCATTTT
many	NA	TRBV27	11	TRBJ1-1	CASSFAAEAFF	TGTGCCAGCAGTTTTGCGGCTGAAGCTTTCTTT
many	NA	TRBV30	12	TRBJ2-1	CAWSVVGNEQFF	TGTGCCTGGAGTGTAGTAGGAAATGAGCAGTTCTTC
NA	NA	TRBV27	15	TRBJ2-2	CASSWVGVYTGELFF	TGTGCCAGCAGCTGGGTAGGGGTTTACACCGGGGAGCTGTTTTTT
few	NA	TRBV30	12	TRBJ2-2	CAWSYGTGELFF	TGTGCCTGGTCTTACGGCACCGGGGAGCTGTTTTTT
many	NA	TRBV6-6	16	TRBJ2-4	CASSPLGEGEGNIQYF	TGTGCCAGCAGTCCCCTTGGGGAGGGGGAAGGAAACATTCAGTACTTC
NA	TRBD1	TRBV9	16	TRBJ1-3	CASSVGGQASGNTIYF	TGTGCCAGCAGCGTAGGGGGACAGGCCTCTGGAAACACCATATATTTT
many	NA	TRBV4-3	13	TRBJ2-7	CASSQALPYEQYF	TGCGCCAGCAGCCAGGCATTGCCCTACGAGCAGTACTTC
few	NA	TRBV6-5	16	TRBJ2-2	CASSSRSGPTTGELFF	TGTGCCAGCAGCTCCCGTAGCGGCCCCACGACCGGGGAGCTGTTTTTT
NA	NA	TRBV28	13	TRBJ2-4	CASSDMTENIQYF	TGTGCCAGCAGTGATATGACAGAAAACATTCAGTACTTC
many	TRBD1	TRBV5-4	15	TRBJ1-1	CASSLEQGGPTEAFF	TGTGCCAGCAGCTTGGAACAGGGGGGGCCAACTGAAGCTTTCTTT
many	TRBD2	TRBV27	16	TRBJ2-2	CASIGSLAGVSGELFF	TGTGCCAGCATCGGGAGCCTAGCGGGAGTCTCTGGGGAGCTGTTTTTT
many	TRBD1	TRBV27	15	TRBJ2-5	CASAESGGLEETQYF	TGTGCCAGCGCCGAGTCAGGGGGTCTCGAGGAGACCCAGTACTTC
many	NA	TRBV5-4	14	TRBJ2-3	CASSLEGTTDTQYF	TGTGCCAGCAGCTTGGAGGGGACCACAGATACGCAGTATTTT
NA	NA	TRBV7-9	13	TRBJ2-7	CASSNVRKDEQYF	TGTGCCAGCTCTAACGTGCGTAAGGACGAGCAGTACTTC
many	NA	TRBV5-1	14	TRBJ2-5	CASSLVDKRGTQYF	TGCGCCAGCAGCTTGGTGGACAAAAGAGGGACCCAGTACTTC
many	TRBD1	TRBV30	11	TRBJ2-7	CAWSSGGEQYF	TGTGCCTGGAGTTCAGGGGGCGAGCAGTACTTC
many	TRBD2	TRBV9	15	TRBJ2-3	CASSSASGSTDTQYF	TGTGCCAGCAGCTCCGCTAGCGGGAGTACAGATACGCAGTATTTT
many	NA	TRBV4-3	15	TRBJ1-6	CASSQAPQGNSPLHF	TGCGCCAGCAGCCAAGCTCCCCAGGGGAATTCACCCCTCCACTTT
few	NA	TRBV28	15	TRBJ2-7	CASSFRGAASYEQYF	TGTGCCAGCAGTTTTCGGGGGGCTGCATCCTACGAGCAGTACTTC
many	TRBD2	TRBV4-3	18	TRBJ2-1	CASSQGGTSGGAYNEQFF	TGCGCCAGCAGCCAGGGGGGGACTAGCGGGGGGGCCTACAATGAGCAGTTCTTC